This passage covers 8 T cell receptor beta chains from one sample sequenced in a study of PD-1 blockade in classical Hodgkin lymphoma. Libraries were prepared by immunoSEQ multiplex PCR; TCRdb keeps only in-frame clonotypes and omits some of them. The sample contains tens of thousands of clones, around 87% of which appear only once. Each patient's relapse followed autologous stem cell transplantation, and brentuximab vedotin exposure varied. The source was peripheral blood mononuclear cells (PBMCs), collected at baseline. The source of these receptors is a human donor with classical Hodgkin lymphoma.

The chain links TRBV6-1 to TRBJ1-1, with a weak D call TRBD1 (6 bases). The CDR3 covers 16 residues. Germline V CDR1 and CDR2: MNHNS, SASEGT. V was cut by 4 bases and J by 5 bases, with 20 bases left in between. CDR3 DNA sequence: TGTGCCAGCAGTGCCTTTTTTGCAGGGGCGGGAACTGAAGCTTTCTTT. Protein sequence: CASSAFFAGAGTEAFF.

This chain uses TRBV5-8 with TRBJ1-5; D remains ambiguous. CDR3 size: 16 residues. From germline, CDR1 is SGHTS and CDR2 YDEGEE. V was clipped by 1 base and J by 0 bases, with 11 bases between them. Written as DNA, the CDR3 is TGTGCCAGCAGCTTGAGGCCGGGTTATAGCAATCAGCCCCAGCATTTT. This encodes CASSLRPGYSNQPQHF.

The rearrangement joins TRBV2 to TRBJ1-5, with a tentative D call TRBD1 (5 bases). V lost 2 bases and J 6 bases, leaving 8 bases between the germline ends. CDR3 size: 13 residues. Germline V lookup: CDR1 SNHLY, CDR2 FYNNEI. CDR3 in DNA: TGTGCCAGCAGTGAAAGGAGGGGTCAGCCCCAGCATTTT. Translating it yields CASSERRGQPQHF.

This rearrangement joins TRBV6-6 to TRBJ1-1; D not resolved. V shed 6 bases and J shed 1 base, with 6 bases lying between them. Looked up from germline, CDR1 is MNHNY and CDR2 is SVGAGI (reference sequence). The CDR3 covers 12 residues. The CDR3 region has the DNA TGTGCCAGCAGGCAGACGAACACTGAAGCTTTCTTT. Translated, it gives CASRQTNTEAFF.

The genes are TRBV2 and TRBJ2-3, with D perhaps TRBD2 (5 bases). Trimming pared 2 bases from V and 5 bases from J, leaving 17 bases between. CDR3 length: 16 amino acids. CDR1 is SNHLY and CDR2 is FYNNEI in the germline V gene. CDR3 sequence: CASSENPLGEIDTQYF. The DNA of the CDR3 is TGTGCCAGCAGTGAAAACCCCCTCGGGGAGATAGATACGCAGTATTTT.

The rearrangement links TRBV5-4 to TRBJ2-3; possibly TRBD1 for D (5 bases). CDR3 length equals 16 residues. CDR1 is SGHNT and CDR2 is YYREEE in the germline V gene (reference sequence). With 3 bases removed from V and 3 bases from J, the gap between germline ends came to 17 bases. In DNA form, the CDR3 reads TGTGCCAGCAGCTCCGCCGACAGTTTTCCTACAGATACGCAGTATTTT. The encoded protein is CASSSADSFPTDTQYF.

The chain is built from TRBV19 and TRBJ1-1; D gene unclear. V lost 4 bases and J lost 0, with 12 bases in between. CDR3 length: 15 amino acids. Germline V gene sequence: CDR1 LNHDA, CDR2 SQIVND (reference sequence). CDR3 residues: CASSNSLTLNTEAFF. CDR3 DNA sequence: TGTGCCAGTAGTAATTCGCTAACCCTGAACACTGAAGCTTTCTTT.

The CDR3 loop is CSVVGTGAEAFF. As DNA, the CDR3 is TGCAGCGTTGTTGGGACAGGGGCTGAAGCTTTCTTT. The V call is TRBV29-1, the J call TRBJ1-1; 10 bases align to TRBD1. The CDR3 consists of 12 residues. Trimming removed 4 bases from V and 6 bases from J; junction bases left unmatched: 2. Germline values: CDR1 SQVTM, CDR2 ANQGSEA.